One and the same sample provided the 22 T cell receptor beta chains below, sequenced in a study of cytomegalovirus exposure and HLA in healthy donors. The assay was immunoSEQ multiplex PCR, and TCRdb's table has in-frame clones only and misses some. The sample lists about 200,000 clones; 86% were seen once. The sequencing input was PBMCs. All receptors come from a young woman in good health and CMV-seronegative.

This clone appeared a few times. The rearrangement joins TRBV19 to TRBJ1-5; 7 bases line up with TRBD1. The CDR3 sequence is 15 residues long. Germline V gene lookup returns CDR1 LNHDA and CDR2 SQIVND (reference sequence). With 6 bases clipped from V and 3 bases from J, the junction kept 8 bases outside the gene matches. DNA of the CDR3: TGTGCCAGTAGGAACAGGGGAGGAGACAATCAGCCCCAGCATTTT. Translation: CASRNRGGDNQPQHF.

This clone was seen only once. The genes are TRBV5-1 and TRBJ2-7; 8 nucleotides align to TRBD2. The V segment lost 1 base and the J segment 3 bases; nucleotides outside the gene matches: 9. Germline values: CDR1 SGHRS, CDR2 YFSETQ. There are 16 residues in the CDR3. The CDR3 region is CASSLPTTGGGYEQYF. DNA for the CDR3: TGCGCCAGCAGCTTGCCTACCACCGGGGGGGGCTACGAGCAGTACTTC.

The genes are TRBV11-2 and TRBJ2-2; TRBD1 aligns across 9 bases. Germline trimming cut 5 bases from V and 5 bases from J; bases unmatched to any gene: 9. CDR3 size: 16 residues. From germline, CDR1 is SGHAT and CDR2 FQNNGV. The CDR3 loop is CASSPTMTGGTGELFF. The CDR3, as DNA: TGTGCCAGCAGCCCCACCATGACAGGGGGGACCGGGGAGCTGTTTTTT.

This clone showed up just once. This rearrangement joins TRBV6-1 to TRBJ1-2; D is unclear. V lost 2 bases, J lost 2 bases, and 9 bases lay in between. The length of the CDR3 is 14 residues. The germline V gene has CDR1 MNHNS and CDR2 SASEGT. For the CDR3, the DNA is TGTGCCAGCAGTGAATTTAGTTTCAACTATGGCTACACCTTC. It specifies CASSEFSFNYGYTF.

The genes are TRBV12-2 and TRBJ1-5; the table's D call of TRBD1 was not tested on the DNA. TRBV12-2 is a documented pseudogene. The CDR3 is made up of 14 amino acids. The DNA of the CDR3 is TGTGCAAGTCGCTTAGCTCAGGGCAATCAGCCCCAGCATTTT. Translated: CASRLAQGNQPQHF.

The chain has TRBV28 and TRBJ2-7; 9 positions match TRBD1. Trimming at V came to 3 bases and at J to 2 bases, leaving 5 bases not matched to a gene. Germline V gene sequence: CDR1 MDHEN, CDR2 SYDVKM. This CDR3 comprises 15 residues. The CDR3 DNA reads TGTGCCAGCAGTTTTTCGGGACAGGGAACCTACGAGCAGTACTTC. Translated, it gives CASSFSGQGTYEQYF.

CDR3 sequence (DNA): TGTGCCAGCAGCGCCTATGGGACTAGCGGGAGGTTCTTAAAGGAGACCCAGTACTTC. It is translated as CASSAYGTSGRFLKETQYF. This chain uses TRBV2 with TRBJ2-5; 15 bases map to TRBD2. The CDR3 consists of 19 residues. Germline V lookup: CDR1 SNHLY, CDR2 FYNNEI. V trimming: 6 bases; J trimming: 5 bases; junction bases outside the gene matches: 16.

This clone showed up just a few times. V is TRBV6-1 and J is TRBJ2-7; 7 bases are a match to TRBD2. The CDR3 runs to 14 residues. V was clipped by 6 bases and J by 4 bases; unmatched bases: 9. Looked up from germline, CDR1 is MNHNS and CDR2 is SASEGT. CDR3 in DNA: TGTGCCAGCAGCCTACCAGCGGGACTTTACGAGCAGTACTTC. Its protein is CASSLPAGLYEQYF.

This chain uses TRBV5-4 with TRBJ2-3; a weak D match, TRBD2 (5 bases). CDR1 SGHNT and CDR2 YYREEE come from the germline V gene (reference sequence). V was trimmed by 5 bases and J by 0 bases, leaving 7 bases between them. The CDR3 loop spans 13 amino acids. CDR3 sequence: CASRRTSTDTQYF. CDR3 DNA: TGTGCCAGCAGACGGACTAGCACAGATACGCAGTATTTT.

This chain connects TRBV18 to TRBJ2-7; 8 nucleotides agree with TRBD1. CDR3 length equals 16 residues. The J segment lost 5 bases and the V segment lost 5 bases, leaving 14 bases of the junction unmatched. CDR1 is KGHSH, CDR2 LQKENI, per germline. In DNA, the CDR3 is TGTGCCAGCTCAACCATCGAGTCGGCAGGGGGCAACGAGCAGTACTTC. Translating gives CASSTIESAGGNEQYF. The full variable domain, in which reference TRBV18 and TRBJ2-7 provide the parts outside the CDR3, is NAGVMQNPRHLVRRRGQEARLRCSPMKGHSHVYWYRQLPEEGLKFMVYLQKENIIDESGMPKERFSAEFPKEGPSILRIQQVVRGDSAAYFCASSTIESAGGNEQYFGPGTRLTVT.

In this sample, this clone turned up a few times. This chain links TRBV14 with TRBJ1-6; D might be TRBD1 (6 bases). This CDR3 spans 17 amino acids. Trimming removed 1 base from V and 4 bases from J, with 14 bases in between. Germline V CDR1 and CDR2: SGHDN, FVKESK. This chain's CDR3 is CASSQVPFTGYNSPLHF. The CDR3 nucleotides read TGTGCCAGCAGCCAAGTACCTTTCACAGGGTATAATTCACCCCTCCACTTT.

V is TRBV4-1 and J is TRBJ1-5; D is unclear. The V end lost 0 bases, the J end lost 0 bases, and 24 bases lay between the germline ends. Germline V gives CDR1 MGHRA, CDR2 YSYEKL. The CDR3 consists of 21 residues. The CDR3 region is CASSQEPVGGRQPYSNQPQHF. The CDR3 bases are TGCGCCAGCAGCCAAGAGCCGGTCGGTGGGAGGCAGCCGTATAGCAATCAGCCCCAGCATTTT.

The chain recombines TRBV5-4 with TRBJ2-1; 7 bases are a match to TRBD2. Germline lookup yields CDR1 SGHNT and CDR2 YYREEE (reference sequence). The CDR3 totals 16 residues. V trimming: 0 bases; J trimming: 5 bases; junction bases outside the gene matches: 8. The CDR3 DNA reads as TGTGCCAGCAGCTTGGATCCCCTCGGGACTAACAATGAGCAGTTCTTC. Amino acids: CASSLDPLGTNNEQFF.

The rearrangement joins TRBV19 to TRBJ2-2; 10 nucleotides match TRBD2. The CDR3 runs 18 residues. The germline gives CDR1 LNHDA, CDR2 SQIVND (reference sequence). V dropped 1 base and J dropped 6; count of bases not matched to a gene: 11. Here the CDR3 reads CASSIGIQSGRAPGELFF. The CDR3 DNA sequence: TGTGCCAGTAGTATAGGGATCCAAAGCGGGAGGGCTCCCGGGGAGCTGTTTTTT.

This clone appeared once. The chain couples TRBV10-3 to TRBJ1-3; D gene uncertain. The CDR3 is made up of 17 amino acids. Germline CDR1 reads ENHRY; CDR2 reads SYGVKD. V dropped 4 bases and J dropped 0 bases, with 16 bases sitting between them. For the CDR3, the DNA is TGTGCCATCAGTGGAGGCGGCAGAACGATCTCTGGAAACACCATATATTTT. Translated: CAISGGGRTISGNTIYF.

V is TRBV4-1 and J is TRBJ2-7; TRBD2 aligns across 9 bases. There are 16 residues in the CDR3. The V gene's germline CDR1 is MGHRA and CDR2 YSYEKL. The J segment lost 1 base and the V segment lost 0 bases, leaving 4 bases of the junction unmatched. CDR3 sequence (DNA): TGCGCCAGCAGCCAAGATACCCTAGCGGGGTCCTACGAGCAGTACTTC. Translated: CASSQDTLAGSYEQYF.

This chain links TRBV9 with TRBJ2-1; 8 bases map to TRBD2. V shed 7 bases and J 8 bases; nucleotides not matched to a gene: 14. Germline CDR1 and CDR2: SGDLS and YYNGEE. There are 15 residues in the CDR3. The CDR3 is CASSSDAGGGDEQFF. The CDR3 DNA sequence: TGTGCCAGCTCCTCGGACGCGGGGGGCGGGGATGAGCAGTTCTTC.

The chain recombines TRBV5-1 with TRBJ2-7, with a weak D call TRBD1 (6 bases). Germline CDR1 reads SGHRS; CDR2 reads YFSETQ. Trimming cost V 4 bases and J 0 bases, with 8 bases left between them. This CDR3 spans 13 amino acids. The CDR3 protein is CASSVGGSYEQYF. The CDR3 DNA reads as TGCGCCAGCAGCGTAGGGGGCTCCTACGAGCAGTACTTC.

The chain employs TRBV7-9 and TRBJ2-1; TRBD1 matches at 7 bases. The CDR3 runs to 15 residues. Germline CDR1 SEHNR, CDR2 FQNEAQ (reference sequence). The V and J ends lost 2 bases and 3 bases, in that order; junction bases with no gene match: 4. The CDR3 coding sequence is TGTGCCAGCAGCTTACGCGGACAGGACTACAATGAGCAGTTCTTC. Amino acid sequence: CASSLRGQDYNEQFF.

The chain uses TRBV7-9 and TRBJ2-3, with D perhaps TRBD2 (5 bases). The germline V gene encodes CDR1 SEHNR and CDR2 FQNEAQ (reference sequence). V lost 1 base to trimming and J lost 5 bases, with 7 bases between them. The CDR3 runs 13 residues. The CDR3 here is CASSLGEGDTQYF. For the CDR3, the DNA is TGTGCCAGCAGCTTAGGTGAGGGAGATACGCAGTATTTT.

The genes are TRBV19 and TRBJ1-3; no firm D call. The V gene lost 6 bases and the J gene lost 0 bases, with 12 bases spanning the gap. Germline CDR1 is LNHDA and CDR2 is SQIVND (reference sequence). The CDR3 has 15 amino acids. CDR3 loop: CASSTDGGSGNTIYF. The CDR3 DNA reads TGTGCCAGTAGCACAGACGGAGGCTCTGGAAACACCATATATTTT.

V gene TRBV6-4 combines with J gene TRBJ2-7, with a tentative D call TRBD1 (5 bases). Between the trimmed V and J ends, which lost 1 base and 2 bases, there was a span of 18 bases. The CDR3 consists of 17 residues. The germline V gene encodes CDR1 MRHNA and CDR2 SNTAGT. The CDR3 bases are TGTGCCAGCAGTGACTTCAACCTACGTGACAGAACCTACGAGCAGTACTTC. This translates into CASSDFNLRDRTYEQYF.